This TCR beta chain was obtained from a study of cytomegalovirus exposure and HLA in healthy donors. Trimming removed 1 base at V and 3 bases at J, with 13 bases between. There are 15 residues in the CDR3. In germline, CDR1 is LNHNV, CDR2 YYDKDF (reference sequence). The study, taken as a whole, reports: In vitro experiments confirmed that a few CMV-associated chains were specific for CMV antigens. Most TCR sequences were uncommon, yet certain public TCRs appeared in many donors. First-cohort TCR clusters tended to co-occur in the 120 or so validation repertoires, a later analysis found.

This clone was observed once. The target antigen is unknown. The assay was immunoSEQ multiplex PCR, and TCRdb's table has in-frame clones only and misses some. The sample yields about 360,000 clones, roughly 88% seen once. The source is a woman aged 18-29 years in good health and CMV-seronegative. V gene TRBV15 combines with J gene TRBJ2-7, with D possibly TRBD2 on 7 matching bases. Material for sequencing was PBMCs. The chain's CDR3 is CATSRGGGSLYEQYF. In DNA form, the CDR3 reads TGTGCCACCAGCAGAGGGGGGGGCTCTCTCTACGAGCAGTACTTC.